What follows are 5 T cell receptor beta chains derived from one specimen sequenced in a study of T cell changes during pregnancy in multiple sclerosis (dated by TCRdb to 2018 to 2020). Library preparation used the immunoSEQ multiplex PCR assay. TCRdb carries this immuneACCESS record with in-frame sequences only. Its versions omit some clonotypes, under half of them owing to an unresolved V gene in the studies checked, with the rest unexplained. The sample table contains 25,000 to 35,000 clones; only one count was recorded for 90% of them. Of the sample, less than 0.45% falls within the top ten clones. The material sequenced was CD4+ T cells from peripheral blood mononuclear cells, taken in the second trimester of pregnancy. Receptors originate from a female donor in good health, enrolled as a control in a pregnancy study.

This clone showed up just once. The chain links TRBV4-3 to TRBJ2-3, with D perhaps matching TRBD1 (5 bases). Trimming stripped 0 bases from V and 6 bases from J, with 10 bases between. The CDR3 totals 14 residues. Germline CDR1 reads LGHNA; CDR2 reads YSLEER. CDR3 sequence reads: CASSQDSKGDTQYF. CDR3 nucleotides: TGCGCCAGCAGCCAAGATTCGAAGGGGGATACGCAGTATTTT.

The V and J genes are TRBV6-6 and TRBJ2-7, with 7 bases matching TRBD1. The trim removed 5 bases at V and 5 bases at J, leaving 3 bases unmatched. CDR1 MNHNY and CDR2 SVGAGI come from the germline V gene (reference sequence). This CDR3 has 12 amino acids. This chain's CDR3 is CASSRGRDEQYF. CDR3 bases: TGTGCCAGCAGTAGGGGGCGGGACGAGCAGTACTTC.

V is TRBV7-9 and J is TRBJ2-1, with 7 bases lining up with TRBD2. Germline V gene data show CDR1 as SEHNR and CDR2 as FQNEAQ (reference sequence). This CDR3 spans 16 amino acids. The J segment lost 5 bases and the V segment lost 3 bases, leaving 10 bases of the junction unmatched. CDR3 residues: CASSLGRGLTNNEQFF. The CDR3 DNA sequence: TGTGCCAGCAGCTTGGGGAGGGGACTTACTAACAATGAGCAGTTCTTC.

The chain has TRBV5-4 and TRBJ1-1; D gene unclear. This CDR3 spans 14 amino acids. Trimming shortened V by 3 bases and J by 0 bases, and 9 bases separated the two germline ends. The germline V gene has CDR1 SGHNT and CDR2 YYREEE (reference sequence). The chain's CDR3 is CASSSTHLNTEAFF. The DNA for the CDR3 is TGTGCCAGCAGCTCGACTCATCTGAACACTGAAGCTTTCTTT.

The chain is built from TRBV27 and TRBJ1-2; a possible D gene is TRBD1 (6 bases). Germline-derived CDR1 and CDR2 are MNHEY and SMNVEV (reference sequence). With 3 bases removed from V and 4 bases from J, the gap between germline ends came to 9 bases. The length of the CDR3 is 13 residues. Here the CDR3 reads CASSLNRAYGYTF. Written as DNA, the CDR3 is TGTGCCAGCAGTTTGAACAGGGCCTATGGCTACACCTTC.